The table lists the clone carrying this T cell receptor beta chain with a few counts. Antigen unknown. CDR3 length: 12 residues. Germline-derived CDR1 and CDR2 are LNHDA and SQIVND (reference sequence). The V end was cut by 7 bases, the J end by 0 bases, with 7 bases between. Pooling of second doses given at about 4 or about 12 weeks was done. Some clones are missing from TCRdb's copy, which holds only in-frame ones; the method was immunoSEQ multiplex PCR. The top ten clones hold about 7.1% of a sample with 80,000 to 95,000 clones, approximately 91% of them seen once. The data derive from a study of T cell responses to AZD1222 COVID-19 vaccine. Whole-study results and caveats: Mostly white British, mostly female donors; authors suggested clonal diversity may be underestimated. Sampling that yielded the repertoires occurred only after the peak T cell response. Reports say nearly half of spike-specific TCRs go after unmutated variant regions.

The receptor comes from an adult who received the AZD1222 COVID-19 vaccine. The chain combines TRBV19 with TRBJ2-7; no definite D call. The source material was peripheral blood, sampled 28 days after the second AZD1222 dose. DNA for the CDR3: TGTGCCAGTACAAACAGCTCCTACGAGCAGTACTTC. Protein: CASTNSSYEQYF.